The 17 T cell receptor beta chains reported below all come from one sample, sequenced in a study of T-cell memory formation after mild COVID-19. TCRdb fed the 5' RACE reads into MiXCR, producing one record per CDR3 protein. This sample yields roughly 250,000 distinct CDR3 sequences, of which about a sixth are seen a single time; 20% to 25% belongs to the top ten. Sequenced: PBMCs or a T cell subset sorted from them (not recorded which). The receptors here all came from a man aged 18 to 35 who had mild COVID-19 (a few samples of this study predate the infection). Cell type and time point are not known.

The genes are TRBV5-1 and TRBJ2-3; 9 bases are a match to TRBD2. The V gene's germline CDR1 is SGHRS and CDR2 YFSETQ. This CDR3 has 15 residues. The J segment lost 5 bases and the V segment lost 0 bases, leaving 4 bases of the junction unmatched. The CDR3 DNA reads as TGCGCCAGCAGCTTGGACGCGGGGGGGCAAGATACGCAGTATTTT. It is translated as CASSLDAGGQDTQYF.

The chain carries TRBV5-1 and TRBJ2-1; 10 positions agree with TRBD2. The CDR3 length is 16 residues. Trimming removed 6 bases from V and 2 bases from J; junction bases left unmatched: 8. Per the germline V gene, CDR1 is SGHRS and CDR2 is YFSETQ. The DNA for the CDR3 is TGCGCCAGCACCAAGGACGGGACTAGCGCCTACAATGAGCAGTTCTTC. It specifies CASTKDGTSAYNEQFF.

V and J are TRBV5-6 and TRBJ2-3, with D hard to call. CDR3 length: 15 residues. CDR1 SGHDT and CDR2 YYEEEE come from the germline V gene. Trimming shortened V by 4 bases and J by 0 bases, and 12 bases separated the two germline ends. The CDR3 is CASSLEPSSTDTQYF. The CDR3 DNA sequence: TGTGCCAGCAGCCTTGAACCCTCTAGCACAGATACGCAGTATTTT.

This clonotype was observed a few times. CDR3 sequence (DNA): TGTGCCAGCAGCACCCGGGGCTCCTACGAGCAGTACTTC. Encoded protein: CASSTRGSYEQYF. This chain joins TRBV3-1 and TRBJ2-7, with D perhaps matching TRBD2 (5 bases). The CDR3 totals 13 residues. Germline V CDR1 and CDR2: LGHDT, YNNKEL (reference sequence). The germline V and J ends were trimmed by 5 bases and 0 bases, with 8 bases remaining between them.

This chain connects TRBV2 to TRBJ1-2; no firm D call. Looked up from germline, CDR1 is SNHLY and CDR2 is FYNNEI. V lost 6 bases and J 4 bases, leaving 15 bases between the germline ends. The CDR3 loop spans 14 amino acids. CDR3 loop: CASRATWLIYGYTF. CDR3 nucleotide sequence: TGTGCCAGCAGGGCGACCTGGCTTATCTATGGCTACACCTTC.

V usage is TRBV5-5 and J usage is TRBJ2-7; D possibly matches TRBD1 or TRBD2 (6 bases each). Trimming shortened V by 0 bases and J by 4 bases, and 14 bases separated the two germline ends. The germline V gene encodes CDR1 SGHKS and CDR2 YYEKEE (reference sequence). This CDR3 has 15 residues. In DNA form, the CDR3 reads TGTGCCAGCAGCTTGGTTACAGGGAGGAGGTACGAGCAGTACTTC. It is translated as CASSLVTGRRYEQYF.

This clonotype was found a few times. The CDR3 DNA is TGTGCCACCAGTGACATGACCCCGAGGGGCACAGATACGCAGTATTTT. Its protein product is CATSDMTPRGTDTQYF. This chain connects TRBV24-1 to TRBJ2-3, with D possibly TRBD2 on 5 matching bases. Per the germline V gene, CDR1 is KGHDR and CDR2 is SFDVKD. The CDR3 totals 16 residues. The V and J ends lost 4 bases and 1 base respectively, with 14 bases between them.

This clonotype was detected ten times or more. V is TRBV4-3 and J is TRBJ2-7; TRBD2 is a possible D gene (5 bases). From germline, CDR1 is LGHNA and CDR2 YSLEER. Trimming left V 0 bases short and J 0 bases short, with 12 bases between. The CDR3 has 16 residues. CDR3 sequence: CASSQEGGSGSYEQYF. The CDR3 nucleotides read TGCGCCAGCAGCCAAGAAGGAGGTTCTGGCTCCTACGAGCAGTACTTC.

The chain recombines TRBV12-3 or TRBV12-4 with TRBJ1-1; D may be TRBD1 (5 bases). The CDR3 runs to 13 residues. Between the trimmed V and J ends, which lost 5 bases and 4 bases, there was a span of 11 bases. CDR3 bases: TGTGCCAGCAGTCGAGGGGAGGGCACTGAAGCTTTCTTT. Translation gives CASSRGEGTEAFF.

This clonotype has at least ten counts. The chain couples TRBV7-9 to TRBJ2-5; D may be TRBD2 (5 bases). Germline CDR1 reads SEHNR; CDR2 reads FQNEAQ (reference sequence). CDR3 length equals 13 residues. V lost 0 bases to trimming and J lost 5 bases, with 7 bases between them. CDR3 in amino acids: CASSLARVETQYF. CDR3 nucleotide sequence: TGTGCCAGCAGCTTAGCGAGGGTGGAGACCCAGTACTTC.

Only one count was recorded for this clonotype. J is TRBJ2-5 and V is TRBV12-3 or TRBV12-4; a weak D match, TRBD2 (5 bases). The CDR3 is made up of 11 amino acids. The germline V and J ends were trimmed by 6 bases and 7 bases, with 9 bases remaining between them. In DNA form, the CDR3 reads TGTGCCAGCAGCCGGGCGGGGACCCAGTACTTC. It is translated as CASSRAGTQYF.

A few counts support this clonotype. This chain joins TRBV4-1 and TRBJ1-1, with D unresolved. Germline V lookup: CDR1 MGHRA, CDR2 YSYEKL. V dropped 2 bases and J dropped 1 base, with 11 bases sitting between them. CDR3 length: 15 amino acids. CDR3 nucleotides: TGCGCCAGCAGCCAAAGTTTGACGGCGAACACTGAAGCTTTCTTT. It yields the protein CASSQSLTANTEAFF.

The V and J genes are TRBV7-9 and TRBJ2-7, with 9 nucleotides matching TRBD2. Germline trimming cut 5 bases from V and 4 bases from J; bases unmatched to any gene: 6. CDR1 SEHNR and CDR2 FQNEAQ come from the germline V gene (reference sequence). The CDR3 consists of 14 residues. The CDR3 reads CASSASGGSYEQYV. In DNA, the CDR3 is TGTGCCAGCAGCGCGAGCGGGGGGTCTTACGAGCAGTACGTC.

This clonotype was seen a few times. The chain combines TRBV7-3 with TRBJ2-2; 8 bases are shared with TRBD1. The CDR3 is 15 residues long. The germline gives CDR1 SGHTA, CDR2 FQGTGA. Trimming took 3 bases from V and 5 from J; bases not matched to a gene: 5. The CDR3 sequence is CASSLDRARTGELFF. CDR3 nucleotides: TGTGCCAGCAGCTTGGACAGGGCGCGAACCGGGGAGCTGTTTTTT.

This CDR3 reads CASSFALFSGNTIYF. The CDR3 DNA is TGTGCCAGCAGCTTCGCGCTGTTCTCTGGAAACACCATATATTTT. The V gene is TRBV7-2, the J gene TRBJ1-3; D unclear. Trimming took off 3 bases at V and 0 bases at J, with 9 bases between the two ends. The V gene's germline CDR1 is SGHTA and CDR2 FQGNSA. CDR3 size: 15 residues. Combining the CDR3 with reference TRBV7-2 and TRBJ1-3 gives the whole variable domain GAGVSQSPSNKVTEKGKDVELRCDPISGHTALYWYRQSLGQGLEFLIYFQGNSAPDKSGLPSDRFSAERTGGSVSTLTIQRTQQEDSAVYLCASSFALFSGNTIYFGEGSWLTVV.

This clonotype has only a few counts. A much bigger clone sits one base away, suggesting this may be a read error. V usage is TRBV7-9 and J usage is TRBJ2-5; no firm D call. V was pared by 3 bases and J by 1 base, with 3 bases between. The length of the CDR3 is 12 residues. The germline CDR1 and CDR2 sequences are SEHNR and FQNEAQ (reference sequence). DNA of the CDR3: TGTGCCAGCAGCTTCACCCAAGAGACCCAGTACTTC. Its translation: CASSFTQETQYF.

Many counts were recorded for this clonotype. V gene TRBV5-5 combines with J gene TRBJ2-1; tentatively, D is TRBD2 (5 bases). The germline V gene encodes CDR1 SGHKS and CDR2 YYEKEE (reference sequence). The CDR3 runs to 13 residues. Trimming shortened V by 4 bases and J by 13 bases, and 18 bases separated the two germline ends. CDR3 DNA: TGTGCCAGCAGCCCGGCCCCCTCCGGGGTCCAGTTCTTC. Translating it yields CASSPAPSGVQFF. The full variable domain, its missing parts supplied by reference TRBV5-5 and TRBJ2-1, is DAGVTQSPTHLIKTRGQQVTLRCSPISGHKSVSWYQQVLGQGPQFIFQYYEKEERGRGNFPDRFSARQFPNYSSELNVNALLLGDSALYLCASSPAPSGVQFFGPGTRLTVL.